Listed below are T cell receptor beta chains from one sample, sequenced in a study of human T cells and chemical hapten exposure. TCRdb reanalysed the RACE reads using MiXCR and keeps one entry per CDR3 protein. This table has fewer than 100,000 distinct CDR3 sequences, under 14% appearing once. Sample: whole blood, taken in connection with sensitization to the hapten diphenylcyclopropenone (DPC). Source of these receptors: a man younger than 35 with alopecia areata. Some clones in this sample may be carry-over from other donors' samples. Both conserved end residues are part of each CDR3. Fields, in order: D gene, J gene, V gene, clone size, CDR3 DNA, CDR3 protein. The D gene is left open where the match is weak. Only part of the rows carry a size: once, few, many, or a class if the clone is expanded.

TRBD2	TRBJ2-2	TRBV6-5	few	TGTGCCAGCAGGTCTGGCGGGGGGGTGTCCGGGGAGCTGTTTTTT	CASRSGGGVSGELFF
.	TRBJ2-3	TRBV7-9	.	TGTGCCAGCAGCTTAAAGGCGGTTGAGCGAGATACGCAGTATTTT	CASSLKAVERDTQYF
.	TRBJ2-7	TRBV11-1	many	TGTGCCAGCAGCTCCCGGGACTTCCACTACGAGCAGTACTTC	CASSSRDFHYEQYF
TRBD2	TRBJ2-7	TRBV20-1	few	TGCAGTGCTGGGACTAGCGGGGGACCCTACGAGCAGTACTTC	CSAGTSGGPYEQYF
.	TRBJ2-3	TRBV5-1	.	TGCGCCAGCAGCTCCTCTACTGAAGATACGCAGTATTTT	CASSSSTEDTQYF
.	TRBJ1-1	TRBV7-2	few	TGTGCCAGCCGCTGGGGGGAACTTGAAGCTTTCTTT	CASRWGELEAFF
TRBD2	TRBJ2-1	TRBV20-1	many	TGCAGTGCTACCTATTCTAGCGGACTCTACAATGAGCAGTTCTTC	CSATYSSGLYNEQFF
.	TRBJ2-1	TRBV28	many	TGTGCCAGCAGTTTCTCACGTCCTGGGAATGAGCAGTTCTTC	CASSFSRPGNEQFF
.	TRBJ1-1	TRBV6-2/TRBV6-3	few	TGTGCCAGCAGTTACCCCCTGTGGGGTCGGAACACTGAAGCTTTCTTT	CASSYPLWGRNTEAFF
.	TRBJ1-5	TRBV12-3/TRBV12-4	few	TGTGCCAGCAGTCAGGGATTCAGCAATCAGCCCCAGCATTTT	CASSQGFSNQPQHF
TRBD1	TRBJ1-2	TRBV27	few	TGTGCCAGCAGTTTATCTAGGGACAGGGGGCGCGTGAGCGGCTACACCTTC	CASSLSRDRGRVSGYTF
TRBD2	TRBJ2-1	TRBV3-1	.	TGTGCCAGCAGCCAAGAAGATACAGCGGGGGGGAGGTACAATGAGCAGTTCTTC	CASSQEDTAGGRYNEQFF
TRBD1	TRBJ2-2	TRBV10-3	.	TGTGCCATCAGGGGGACAGGAAACACCGGGGAGCTGTTTTTT	CAIRGTGNTGELFF
.	TRBJ2-3	TRBV7-9	many	TGTGCCAGCAGCTTAGCGGAGACAGGTAGCACAGATACGCAGTATTTT	CASSLAETGSTDTQYF
.	TRBJ2-3	TRBV7-3	many	TGTGCTACTGCACCCCACCCAGGAGATACGCAGTATTTT	CATAPHPGDTQYF
.	TRBJ2-1	TRBV6-2/TRBV6-3	many	TGTGCCAGCAGTTCTACAGGGCCAGGTCGCAATGAGCAGTTCTTC	CASSSTGPGRNEQFF
.	TRBJ1-5	TRBV16	many	TGTGCCAGCAGCCCGACAGGATTAGGCAATCAGCCCCAGCATTTT	CASSPTGLGNQPQHF
.	TRBJ1-2	TRBV12-5	many	TGTGCTAGTGGTCAACAGCTTCACTATGGCTACACCTTC	CASGQQLHYGYTF
.	TRBJ2-5	TRBV10-1	.	TGCGCCAGCAGTGCGAGGGCTCAAGAGACCCAGTACTTC	CASSARAQETQYF
.	TRBJ1-2	TRBV7-9	many	TGTGCCAGCAGCTTAGAACCGTCCAGCTATGGCTACACCTTC	CASSLEPSSYGYTF
.	TRBJ1-6	TRBV6-5	many	TGTGCCAGCAGTTACTCGACAGTTAATTCACCCCTCCACTTT	CASSYSTVNSPLHF
TRBD2	TRBJ2-5	TRBV28	few	TGTGCCAGCAGTTTAACTAGCGGTAAAGAGACCCAGTACTTC	CASSLTSGKETQYF
.	TRBJ1-4	TRBV12-3/TRBV12-4	.	TGTGCCAGCAGCAGGGACGGCGAGAATGAAAAAATGTTTTTT	CASSRDGENEKMFF
.	TRBJ1-2	TRBV18	few	TGTGCCAGCTCACCCCCAGTTAACTATGGCTACACCTTC	CASSPPVNYGYTF
TRBD1	TRBJ2-3	TRBV4-3	.	TGCGCCAGCAGCCAAGGGCCCCACAGGGGAGGCACAGATACGCAGTATTTT	CASSQGPHRGGTDTQYF
.	TRBJ1-1	TRBV3-1	few	TGTGCCAGCAGCCAAAGGGGCACTGAAGCTTTCTTT	CASSQRGTEAFF
TRBD1	TRBJ2-1	TRBV7-9	.	TGTGCCAGCAGCACCGGGACAGGCCCCTACAATGAGCAGTTCTTC	CASSTGTGPYNEQFF
TRBD1	TRBJ1-2	TRBV12-3/TRBV12-4	many	TGTGCCAGCAGTTTCGGCAGGGGGAAATGGTATGGCTACACCTTC	CASSFGRGKWYGYTF
TRBD2	TRBJ2-2	TRBV20-1	many	TGCAGTGCTAGAGATCTTGTGACTAGCGGGGAAACCGGGGAGCTGTTTTTT	CSARDLVTSGETGELFF
TRBD1	TRBJ1-2	TRBV6-5	few	TGTGCCGGCTACGGACAGGACATCTATGGCTACACCTTC	CAGYGQDIYGYTF
.	TRBJ2-2	TRBV28	few	TGTGCCAGCAGTCCTAGACCGCGGACGAACACCGGGGAGCTGTTTTTT	CASSPRPRTNTGELFF
.	TRBJ1-1	TRBV18	many	TGTGCCAGTTCTTCACTGGGTCGGAGTAACACTGAAGCTTTCTTT	CASSSLGRSNTEAFF
TRBD1	TRBJ2-7	TRBV18	many	TGTGCCAGCTCACCCCCGGGACAGGGGGAAACGTACTTC	CASSPPGQGETYF
.	TRBJ2-5	TRBV11-2	.	TGTGCCAGCAGCTTAGAGAACAGACAAGAGACCCAGTACTTC	CASSLENRQETQYF
.	TRBJ1-5	TRBV19	few	TGTGCCAGTAGTATTTTTTCTGGCAATCAGCCCCAGCATTTT	CASSIFSGNQPQHF
TRBD2	TRBJ2-4	TRBV7-2	.	TGTGCCAGCGGGACTAGCGGGGGGTCCAAAAACATTCAGTACTTC	CASGTSGGSKNIQYF
TRBD1	TRBJ1-2	TRBV27	.	TGTGCCAGCAGTTTCGGAGGGGGCGCCAATATTAACTATGGCTACACCTTC	CASSFGGGANINYGYTF
TRBD1	TRBJ2-1	TRBV4-1	.	TGCGCCAGCAGCCAACCAAAAGGCCAGGGGGTCTTGTACAATGAGCAGTTCTTC	CASSQPKGQGVLYNEQFF
.	TRBJ2-6	TRBV10-3	.	TGTGCCATCGGGACCTCTGGGGCCAACGTCCTGACTTTC	CAIGTSGANVLTF
.	TRBJ2-7	TRBV6-2/TRBV6-3	many	TGTGCCAGCAGCCCAGGGTTCCCCTACGAGCAGTACTTC	CASSPGFPYEQYF
.	TRBJ1-1	TRBV4-3	.	TGCGCCAGCAAAGTCGGGGCAGATCACCGTGAAGCTTTCTTT	CASKVGADHREAFF
.	TRBJ1-2	TRBV4-2	few	TGTGCCAGCAGCCTCTCCCCGGGGGATTCCCTTAATGGCTACACCTTC	CASSLSPGDSLNGYTF
TRBD2	TRBJ2-1	TRBV4-2	few	TGTGCCAGCAGCCAAGATCCCCTGACTAGCGGGGGGAATGAGCAGTTCTTC	CASSQDPLTSGGNEQFF
.	TRBJ2-5	TRBV9	few	TGTGCCAGCAGCGTGACACCGCGGGGCGAGACCCAGTACTTC	CASSVTPRGETQYF
.	TRBJ2-2	TRBV24-1	.	TGTGCCACTAGACAGGACTCAGCCGGGGAGCTGTTTTTT	CATRQDSAGELFF
.	TRBJ1-4	TRBV20-1	many	TGCAGTGCTAGAGACAGACCCCCCCGAGGAGAAAAACTGTTTTTT	CSARDRPPRGEKLFF
TRBD1	TRBJ1-1	TRBV7-9	few	TGTGCCAGCAGCCCCCAGACAGGGGTTCGGACTGAAGCTTTCTTT	CASSPQTGVRTEAFF
TRBD2	TRBJ2-1	TRBV29-1	many	TGCAGCGTTGGTGACTCTAGCGGCTTCGCCCGTACCTACAATGAGCAGTTCTTC	CSVGDSSGFARTYNEQFF
.	TRBJ1-6	TRBV27	few	TGTGCCAGCAGTCCACAGGGCCCCTCCTATAATTCACCCCTCCACTTT	CASSPQGPSYNSPLHF
.	TRBJ2-7	TRBV19	many	TGTGCCAGTAGTTCCGGCCTCGGCGAGCAGTACTTC	CASSSGLGEQYF